This is a list of T cell receptor beta chains from one sample in a study of radiation and T cells in renal cell carcinoma. The assay was immunoSEQ multiplex PCR, and TCRdb's table has in-frame clones only and misses some. Of about 130,000 clones detected, around 85% appear once; the ten largest clones hold approximately 5%. The input for sequencing was blood, taken from a patient whose treatment included radiotherapy and nephrectomy. These receptors all come from a man in his fifties with renal cell carcinoma. The CDR3 runs from the conserved cysteine through the conserved F or W. D genes are given only for firm matches. Clone sizes are given selectively: once, few, many, or a class where the clone is expanded.

clone_size j_call v_call d_call cdr3_nt cdr3_aa
few TRBJ1-3 TRBV9 NA TGTGCCAGCAGCTTCGCCGGGGCCACCATATATTTT CASSFAGATIYF
NA TRBJ1-4 TRBV7-9 NA TGTGCCAGCAGCTTAGGAGGGGACAATAAAAAACTGTTTTTT CASSLGGDNKKLFF
NA TRBJ2-7 TRBV30 NA TGTGCCTCCGGGGGACCCGGCGGTGCCGAGCAGTACTTC CASGGPGGAEQYF
few TRBJ1-1 TRBV28 NA TGTGCCAGCGAGAAAGGGGGGGTGAACACTGAAGCTTTCTTT CASEKGGVNTEAFF
NA TRBJ2-3 TRBV4-3 NA TGCGCCAGCAGCCGAGTCAGGTTAACTAGAGATACGCAGTATTTT CASSRVRLTRDTQYF
once TRBJ2-5 TRBV28 NA TGTGCCAGCAGCCCATGGTCTGCACAAGAGACCCAGTACTTC CASSPWSAQETQYF
NA TRBJ2-2 TRBV19 TRBD1 TGTGCCAGCACCGGGACAGGGGGAACCGGGGAGCTGTTTTTT CASTGTGGTGELFF
NA TRBJ1-2 TRBV2 NA TGTGCCAGCAGGATACCGGGACGTCTGTCCTATGGCTACACCTTC CASRIPGRLSYGYTF
NA TRBJ2-2 TRBV27 NA TGTGCCAGCAGCCACGGGGGAGCAAACACCGGGGAGCTGTTTTTT CASSHGGANTGELFF
NA TRBJ1-2 TRBV7-9 NA TGTGCCAGCAGCTTGTCAGGGGCAAGGTATGGCTACACCTTC CASSLSGARYGYTF
NA TRBJ2-1 TRBV7-2 TRBD2 TGTGCCAGCAGCTTAGTCCTAGCGGGACTTCCTGAAGAGCAGTTCTTC CASSLVLAGLPEEQFF
few TRBJ1-1 TRBV30 NA TGTGCCTGGAAGTTGAGGACTGAAGCTTTCTTT CAWKLRTEAFF
few TRBJ2-1 TRBV7-2 NA TGTGCCAGCAGCCCCGCAGGGTCTTACAATGAGCAGTTCTTC CASSPAGSYNEQFF
few TRBJ2-3 TRBV6-1 TRBD2 TGTGCCAGCAGTGAACTAGCGGGGGGCCCAGATACGCAGTATTTT CASSELAGGPDTQYF
NA TRBJ2-5 TRBV5-1 NA TGCGCCAGCAGCTTTGGCGGGACAGACCACCAAGAGACCCAGTACTTC CASSFGGTDHQETQYF
NA TRBJ2-7 TRBV29-1 NA TGCAGCGTTGAGGAGGGAGCCTACGAGCAGTACTTC CSVEEGAYEQYF
NA TRBJ2-2 TRBV19 TRBD1 TGTGCCAGTAGCCCGGGACAGGAGAACACCGGGGAGCTGTTTTTT CASSPGQENTGELFF
many TRBJ1-1 TRBV18 NA TGTGCCAGCTCACCACGACAGACTGAAGCTTTCTTT CASSPRQTEAFF